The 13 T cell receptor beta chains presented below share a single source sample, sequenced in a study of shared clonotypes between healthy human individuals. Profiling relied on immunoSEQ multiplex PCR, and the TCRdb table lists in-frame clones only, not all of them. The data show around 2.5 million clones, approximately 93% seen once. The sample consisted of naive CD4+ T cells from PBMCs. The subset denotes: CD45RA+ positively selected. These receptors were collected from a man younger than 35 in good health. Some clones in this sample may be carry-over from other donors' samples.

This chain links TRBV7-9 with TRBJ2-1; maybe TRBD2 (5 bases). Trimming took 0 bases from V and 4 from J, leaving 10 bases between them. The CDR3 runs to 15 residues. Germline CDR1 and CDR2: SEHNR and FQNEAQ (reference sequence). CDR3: CASSLAGWRYNEQFF. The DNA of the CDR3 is TGTGCCAGCAGCTTAGCAGGGTGGAGGTACAATGAGCAGTTCTTC. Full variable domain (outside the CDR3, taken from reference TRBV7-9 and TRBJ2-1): DTGVSQNPRHKITKRGQNVTFRCDPISEHNRLYWYRQTLGQGPEFLTYFQNEAQLEKSRLLSDRFSAERPKGSFSTLEIQRTEQGDSAMYLCASSLAGWRYNEQFFGPGTRLTVL.

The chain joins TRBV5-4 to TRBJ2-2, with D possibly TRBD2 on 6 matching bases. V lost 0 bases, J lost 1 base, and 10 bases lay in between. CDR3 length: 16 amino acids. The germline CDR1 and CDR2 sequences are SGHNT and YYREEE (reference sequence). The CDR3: CASSLGLGRNTGELFF. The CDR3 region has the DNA TGTGCCAGCAGCTTGGGCCTCGGGAGGAACACCGGGGAGCTGTTTTTT.

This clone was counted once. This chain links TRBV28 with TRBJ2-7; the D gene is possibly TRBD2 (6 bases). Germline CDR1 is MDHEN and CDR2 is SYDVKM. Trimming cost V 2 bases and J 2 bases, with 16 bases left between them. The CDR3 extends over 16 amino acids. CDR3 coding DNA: TGTGCCAGCAGTTTAGCCCCCGGTGGAGGGACCTACGAGCAGTACTTC. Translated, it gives CASSLAPGGGTYEQYF.

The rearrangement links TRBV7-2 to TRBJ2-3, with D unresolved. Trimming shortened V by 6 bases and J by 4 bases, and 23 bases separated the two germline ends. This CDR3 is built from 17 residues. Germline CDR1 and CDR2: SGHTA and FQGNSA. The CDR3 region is CASRPRRSLWVPDTQYF. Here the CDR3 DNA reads TGTGCCAGCAGACCCCGACGAAGTCTCTGGGTACCAGATACGCAGTATTTT.

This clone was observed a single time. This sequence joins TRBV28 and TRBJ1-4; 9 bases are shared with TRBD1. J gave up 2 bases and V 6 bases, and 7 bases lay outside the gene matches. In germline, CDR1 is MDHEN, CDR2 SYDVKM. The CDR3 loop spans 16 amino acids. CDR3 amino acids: CASSRTGAGTNEKLFF. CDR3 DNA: TGTGCCAGCAGCAGGACAGGGGCCGGGACTAATGAAAAACTGTTTTTT.

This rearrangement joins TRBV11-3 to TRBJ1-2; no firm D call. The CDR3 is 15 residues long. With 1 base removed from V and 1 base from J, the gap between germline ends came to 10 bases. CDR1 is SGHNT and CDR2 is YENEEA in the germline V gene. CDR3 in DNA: TGTGCCAGCAGCTTAGTGTCTCCTCTTAACTATGGCTACACCTTC. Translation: CASSLVSPLNYGYTF.

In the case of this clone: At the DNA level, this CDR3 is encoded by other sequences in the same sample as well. The CDR3 loop is CASSLAGQGNTEAFF. The CDR3 region has the DNA TGCGCCAGCAGCTTGGCGGGACAGGGGAACACTGAAGCTTTCTTT. The chain combines TRBV5-1 with TRBJ1-1; 9 bases are shared with TRBD1. This CDR3 has 15 amino acids. Germline CDR1 SGHRS, CDR2 YFSETQ. With V trimmed by 0 bases and J by 1 base, 1 base remained unmatched.

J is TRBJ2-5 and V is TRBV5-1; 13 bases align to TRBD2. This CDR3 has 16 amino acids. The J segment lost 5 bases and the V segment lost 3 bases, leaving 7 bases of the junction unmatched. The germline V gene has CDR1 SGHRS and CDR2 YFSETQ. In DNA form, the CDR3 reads TGCGCCAGCAGCTCTTACACTAGCGGGGGGGTGGAGACCCAGTACTTC. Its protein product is CASSSYTSGGVETQYF.

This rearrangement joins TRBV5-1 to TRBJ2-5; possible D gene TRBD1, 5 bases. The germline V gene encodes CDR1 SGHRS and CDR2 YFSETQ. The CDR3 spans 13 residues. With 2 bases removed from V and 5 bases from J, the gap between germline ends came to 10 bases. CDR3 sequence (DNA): TGCGCCAGCAGCTTTACAGGACCGGAGACCCAGTACTTC. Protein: CASSFTGPETQYF.

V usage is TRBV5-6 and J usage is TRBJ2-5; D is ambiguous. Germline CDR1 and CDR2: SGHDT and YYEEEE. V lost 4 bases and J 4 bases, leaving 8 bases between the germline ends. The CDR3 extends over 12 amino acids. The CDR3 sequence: CASSGSIETQYF. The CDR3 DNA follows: TGTGCCAGCAGCGGGTCGATAGAGACCCAGTACTTC.

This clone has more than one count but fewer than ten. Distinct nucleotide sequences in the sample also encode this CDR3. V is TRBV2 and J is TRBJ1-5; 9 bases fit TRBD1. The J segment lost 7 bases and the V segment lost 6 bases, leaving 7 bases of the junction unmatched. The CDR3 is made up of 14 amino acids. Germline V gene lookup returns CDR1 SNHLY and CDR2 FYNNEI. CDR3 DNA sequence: TGTGCCAGCAGCGCTACAGGGGGCCGGCAGCCCCAGCATTTT. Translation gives CASSATGGRQPQHF.

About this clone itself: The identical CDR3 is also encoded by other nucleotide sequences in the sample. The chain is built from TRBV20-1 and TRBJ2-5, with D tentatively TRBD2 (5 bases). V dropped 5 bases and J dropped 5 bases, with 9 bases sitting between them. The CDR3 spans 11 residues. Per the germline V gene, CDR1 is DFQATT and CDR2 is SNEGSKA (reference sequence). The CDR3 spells CSASSGETQYF. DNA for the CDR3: TGCAGTGCTTCCTCGGGGGAGACCCAGTACTTC.

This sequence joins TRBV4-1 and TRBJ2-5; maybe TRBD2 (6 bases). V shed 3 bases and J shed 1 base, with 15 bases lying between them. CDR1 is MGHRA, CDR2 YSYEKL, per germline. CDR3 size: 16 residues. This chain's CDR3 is CASSQTPEEGQETQYF. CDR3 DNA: TGCGCCAGCAGCCAGACCCCCGAGGAGGGCCAAGAGACCCAGTACTTC.